Described below is a single TCR beta chain sequence and its context. The record originates from a study of blood T cell repertoires in COVID-19. Turning to the study itself: Sites in the United States, Italy and Spain provided acute and convalescent COVID-19 samples. Sources were T cells, B-cell-depleted T cells, or PBMCs; the material itself was cDNA or gDNA.

Here immunoSEQ multiplex PCR was the method, and the copy in TCRdb shows in-frame clones only, minus some. The top ten hold roughly a quarter of the sample, which has around 100,000 clones, more than 75% seen once. This CDR3 is 14 amino acids long. V was pared by 4 bases and J by 5 bases, with 8 bases of the junction left unmatched. CDR1 is SGHDT and CDR2 is YYEEEE in the germline V gene. The V call is TRBV5-6, the J call TRBJ1-1; 7 bases line up with TRBD1. What was sequenced was peripheral blood. The receptor was derived from a man in his sixties with acute or convalescent COVID-19. The CDR3 sequence is CASSKQGPRTEAFF. The CDR3 coding sequence is TGTGCCAGCAGCAAACAGGGGCCCCGGACTGAAGCTTTCTTT.